This section outlines one T cell receptor beta chain sequence together with its context. The antigen is undetermined. Looked up from germline, CDR1 is MDHEN and CDR2 is SYDVKM. The CDR3 contains 16 residues. V shed 2 bases and J shed 2 bases, with 13 bases lying between them. This entry comes from a study of Ad26.COV2.S vaccination and SARS-CoV-2 variants. This sample's treatment: some 20 received Ad26.COV2.S at low or high dose, single or two shots; five or six received placebo; per-sample allocation not given. Samples came from day 63 after the first vaccine or placebo injection. Sequencing used immunoSEQ multiplex PCR; TCRdb keeps in-frame clones, though not all of them. The sample contains fewer than 500,000 clones, roughly nine tenths of which appear only once. General observations from the study: Vaccinees reportedly had broad spike-specific CD8+ and CD4+ T cell responses.

The origin of this receptor is a person between 18 and 65 years old who received the Ad26.COV2.S COVID-19 vaccine or a placebo. The chain is built from TRBV28 and TRBJ2-1, with D possibly TRBD1 on 6 matching bases. Source: peripheral blood, taken in a trial of Ad26.COV2.S vaccine versus placebo. The CDR3 reads CASSLIEGDPYNEQFF. The CDR3 bases are TGTGCCAGCAGTTTAATTGAGGGGGACCCCTACAATGAGCAGTTCTTC.